Sequencing of this T cell receptor beta chain was carried out in a study of CD8 T cells in Susac syndrome. Findings and limits, study-wide: Regarding the TCR sequencing and HLA analysis, the study admitted that a relatively small number of individuals were involved.

Details on this clonotype: Its antigen is currently unknown.

A quantity of about 0.5 to 1 ug RNA underwent reverse transcription using random hexamers. Amplification of TCR beta CDR3 by immunoSEQ multiplex PCR spanned 54 Vbeta and 13 Jbeta. TCRdb reprocessed the immunoSEQ multiplex PCR reads via MiXCR and lists one record per CDR3 protein. The sample holds more than 150,000 distinct CDR3 sequences; 94% are singletons and the top ten take about 0.19%. The V and J ends lost 0 bases and 8 bases respectively, with 5 bases between them. CDR3 length equals 12 residues. From germline, CDR1 is SEHNR and CDR2 FQNEAQ (reference sequence). TCR beta sequencing was performed on blood CD8+ and CD4+ T cells. TEMRA cells were enriched by FACS, while CD8+ and CD4+ T cells were obtained through a negative isolation that was performed magnetically.

Sequenced material: CD8+ T cells from PBMCs. The chain carries TRBV7-9 and TRBJ2-1; D is undetermined. This receptor was taken from a human donor with multiple sclerosis. In DNA form, the CDR3 reads TGTGCCAGCAGCTTAGCAAGGGATGAGCAGTTCTTC. Protein: CASSLARDEQFF.